These 24 T cell receptor beta chains were sequenced from one sample in a study of T cell changes during pregnancy in multiple sclerosis. Only in-frame clones appear in the TCRdb table, and some are missing; sequencing was by immunoSEQ multiplex PCR. The sample comprises 85,000 to 90,000 clones, around 90% of which are singletons, and around 1.8% rests with the top ten. The sample in question was peripheral blood, obtained in the first trimester of pregnancy. The source is a female donor in good health, enrolled as a control in a pregnancy study.

The chain joins TRBV11-3 to TRBJ1-1; perhaps TRBD1 as D (5 bases). Trimming left V 7 bases short and J 4 bases short, with 16 bases between. The CDR3 is 14 residues long. Germline-derived CDR1 and CDR2 are SGHNT and YENEEA. In DNA form, the CDR3 reads TGTGCCAGCATCCTTCCCGGGGGAATCACTGAAGCTTTCTTT. Translation gives CASILPGGITEAFF.

The V call is TRBV6-1, the J call TRBJ2-3; 13 nucleotides agree with TRBD2. The length of the CDR3 is 17 residues. CDR1 MNHNS and CDR2 SASEGT come from the germline V gene. Trimming at V came to 2 bases and at J to 3 bases, leaving 5 bases not matched to a gene. The CDR3 nucleotides are TGTGCCAGCAGTGAATGGGTGACTAGCGGGGGGACAGATACGCAGTATTTT. Translating it yields CASSEWVTSGGTDTQYF.

The chain couples TRBV29-1 to TRBJ1-1, with D maybe TRBD1 (5 bases). This CDR3 spans 13 amino acids. Per the germline V gene, CDR1 is SQVTM and CDR2 is ANQGSEA. The V and J ends lost 2 bases and 7 bases respectively, with 14 bases between them. The CDR3 protein is CSVEFWGVIEAFF. The CDR3 bases are TGCAGCGTTGAATTCTGGGGGGTTATTGAAGCTTTCTTT.

In regard to this clone: The sample holds other DNA sequences that translate to the same CDR3. V and J are TRBV4-2 and TRBJ1-2; 7 bases line up with TRBD1. The CDR3 consists of 15 residues. Losses at the gene ends were 0 bases for V and 5 bases for J; bases not matched to a gene: 6. The germline gives CDR1 LGHNA, CDR2 YNFKEQ. The CDR3 loop reads CASSQDRGTVYGYTF. The CDR3 bases are TGTGCCAGCAGCCAAGATCGGGGGACAGTATATGGCTACACCTTC.

This rearrangement joins TRBV19 to TRBJ2-7; TRBD1 might be the D (6 bases). Trimming took off 5 bases at V and 0 bases at J, with 14 bases between the two ends. CDR3 length: 15 residues. Germline V gives CDR1 LNHDA, CDR2 SQIVND (reference sequence). The CDR3 DNA reads TGTGCCAGTAGTTCTCCGGGACACAACTCCTACGAGCAGTACTTC. This codes for CASSSPGHNSYEQYF.

The chain recombines TRBV7-3 with TRBJ2-1; D is ambiguous. This CDR3 comprises 11 residues. The ends were cut back, 3 bases at V and 9 bases at J, with 6 bases in the middle. Germline values: CDR1 SGHTA, CDR2 FQGTGA. CDR3: CASSFRGEQFF. The CDR3 DNA follows: TGTGCCAGCAGCTTTAGAGGTGAGCAGTTCTTC.

This rearrangement joins TRBV29-1 to TRBJ1-1; maybe TRBD1 (5 bases). Trimming stripped 6 bases from V and 0 bases from J, with 11 bases between. There are 13 residues in the CDR3. CDR1 and CDR2 from the germline V gene are SQVTM and ANQGSEA. This CDR3 reads CSVRQNLNTEAFF. The CDR3 bases are TGCAGCGTCCGACAGAACCTGAACACTGAAGCTTTCTTT.

The rearrangement uses TRBV11-2 and TRBJ1-1; 8 positions match TRBD1. With V trimmed by 4 bases and J by 6 bases, 19 bases remained unmatched. Germline CDR1 reads SGHAT; CDR2 reads FQNNGV. The CDR3 is 18 residues long. The CDR3 nucleotides read TGTGCCAGCAGCTCTACGGGGACAGGTCGAGGGAAAAGGTCTGAAGCTTTCTTT. Translation: CASSSTGTGRGKRSEAFF.

This sequence joins TRBV9 and TRBJ2-1; 8 bases are shared with TRBD1. The CDR3 consists of 17 residues. CDR1 and CDR2 (germline): SGDLS, YYNGEE. With 0 bases clipped from V and 7 bases from J, the junction kept 12 bases outside the gene matches. CDR3 DNA sequence: TGTGCCAGCAGCGTAGGACCTGGACAGGGAGTAGGAAATGAGCAGTTCTTC. Translated: CASSVGPGQGVGNEQFF. Filled out from reference TRBV9 and TRBJ2-1, the complete variable domain reads DSGVTQTPKHLITATGQRVTLRCSPRSGDLSVYWYQQSLDQGLQFLIQYYNGEERAKGNILERFSAQQFPDLHSELNLSSLELGDSALYFCASSVGPGQGVGNEQFFGPGTRLTVL.

This clone was counted a single time. The V and J genes are TRBV6-5 and TRBJ2-7; D gene unclear. Trimming took off 7 bases at V and 3 bases at J, with 16 bases between the two ends. CDR1 is MNHEY, CDR2 SVGAGI, per germline. The CDR3 spans 14 residues. Here the CDR3 DNA reads TGTGCCAGCACCCCTCCCCAGGTATACTACGAGCAGTACTTC. Protein sequence: CASTPPQVYYEQYF.

This clone was detected a few times. The V gene is TRBV7-9, the J gene TRBJ1-2; TRBD1 matches at 8 bases. J gave up 8 bases and V 5 bases, and 4 bases lay outside the gene matches. Germline values: CDR1 SEHNR, CDR2 FQNEAQ (reference sequence). The CDR3 totals 12 residues. The CDR3 nucleotides read TGTGCCAGCAGCGGACAGGGAGGGGGCTACACCTTC. Amino acid sequence: CASSGQGGGYTF.

The chain links TRBV6-5 to TRBJ2-7; 9 bases line up with TRBD1. Germline V gene sequence: CDR1 MNHEY, CDR2 SVGAGI. The CDR3 has 14 residues. With 2 bases clipped from V and 7 bases from J, the junction kept 6 bases outside the gene matches. The CDR3 loop reads CASSYTPDRGEQYF. The CDR3 coding sequence is TGTGCCAGCAGTTACACCCCGGACAGGGGTGAGCAGTACTTC.

This clone came up once. The rearrangement uses TRBV11-2 and TRBJ2-3, with TRBD2 identical over 8 bases. CDR3 length: 17 amino acids. The ends lost 5 bases at V and 0 bases at J; junction bases unmatched: 10. Germline CDR1 is SGHAT and CDR2 is FQNNGV. Here the CDR3 DNA reads TGTGCCAGCAGCCGGGGGGCTAGCGGGCTTAGCACAGATACGCAGTATTTT. Protein product: CASSRGASGLSTDTQYF.

The chain combines TRBV5-6 with TRBJ2-1, with TRBD2 matching 9 bases. The junction had 11 bases not matched to a gene; V was cut back by 0 bases and J by 7 bases. Germline assignment: CDR1 SGHDT and CDR2 YYEEEE. The CDR3 sequence is 17 residues long. The CDR3 region has the DNA TGTGCCAGCAGCTTGGCCTTGGGCGGGGGGGCTCAAAATGAGCAGTTCTTC. The encoded protein is CASSLALGGGAQNEQFF.

The chain carries TRBV15 and TRBJ2-7; 8 bases agree with TRBD1. Trimming at V came to 0 bases and at J to 0 bases, leaving 4 bases not matched to a gene. Germline CDR1 reads LNHNV; CDR2 reads YYDKDF (reference sequence). This CDR3 has 16 residues. CDR3: CATSRDRDRGSYEQYF. Written as DNA, the CDR3 is TGTGCCACCAGCAGAGATAGAGACAGGGGCTCCTACGAGCAGTACTTC.

The rearrangement uses TRBV5-5 and TRBJ1-5, with 7 bases lining up with TRBD1. The CDR3 has 16 residues. V shed 4 bases, J shed 1 base, and the junction held 8 bases outside the gene matches. Germline lookup yields CDR1 SGHKS and CDR2 YYEKEE (reference sequence). The CDR3 bases are TGTGCCAGCAGCCCCGGGACAGCTATAAGCAATCAGCCCCAGCATTTT. Translating gives CASSPGTAISNQPQHF.

The rearrangement links TRBV18 to TRBJ2-3; 10 bases match TRBD1. The CDR3 has 15 residues. J was trimmed by 5 bases and V by 2 bases; bases with no gene match: 4. The germline gives CDR1 KGHSH, CDR2 LQKENI. CDR3 residues: CASSPGTGAGDTQYF. Written as DNA, the CDR3 is TGTGCCAGCTCACCAGGGACAGGGGCTGGAGATACGCAGTATTTT.

The chain combines TRBV7-6 with TRBJ1-4, with TRBD1 matching 7 bases. The CDR3 totals 14 residues. V lost 6 bases to trimming and J lost 8 bases; unmatched junction nucleotides: 9. Germline V gene data show CDR1 as SGHVS and CDR2 as FNYEAQ. CDR3 DNA sequence: TGTGCCAGCAGTCCCCAGGGGGGTCGGGAAAAACTGTTTTTT. Residues: CASSPQGGREKLFF. The variable domain in full, with the rest retrieved from reference TRBV7-6 and TRBJ1-4, is GAGVSQSPRYKVTKRGQDVALRCDPISGHVSLYWYRQALGQGPEFLTYFNYEAQQDKSGLPNDRFSAERPEGSISTLTIQRTEQRDSAMYRCASSPQGGREKLFFGSGTQLSVL.

CDR3 region: CASSQDLRGMNTEAFF. For the CDR3, the DNA is TGTGCCAGCAGCCAAGATCTGAGGGGGATGAACACTGAAGCTTTCTTT. V usage is TRBV4-2 and J usage is TRBJ1-1; the D gene is possibly TRBD1 (6 bases). Germline loops: CDR1 LGHNA, CDR2 YNFKEQ. The CDR3 length is 16 residues. Trimming took 0 bases from V and 0 from J, leaving 11 bases between them.

This clone was seen a single time. J is TRBJ1-1 and V is TRBV11-1, with 7 bases lining up with TRBD1. The CDR3 totals 12 residues. The trim removed 5 bases at V and 6 bases at J, leaving 3 bases unmatched. Germline CDR1 reads SGHAT; CDR2 reads FQDESV (reference sequence). The CDR3: CASSRGTAEAFF. The CDR3 nucleotides are TGTGCCAGCAGCCGCGGGACAGCTGAAGCTTTCTTT.

This clone was picked up one time. The chain has TRBV5-1 and TRBJ2-1, with D maybe TRBD2 (7 bases). The V end lost 4 bases, the J end lost 4 bases, and 15 bases lay between the germline ends. In germline, CDR1 is SGHRS, CDR2 YFSETQ. The CDR3 totals 15 residues. The CDR3 DNA is TGCGCCAGCAGCGCGGAGGGGGGGGTGTACAATGAGCAGTTCTTC. Protein product: CASSAEGGVYNEQFF.

The V gene is TRBV7-2, the J gene TRBJ1-3; 7 bases are shared with TRBD1. With 3 bases clipped from V and 0 bases from J, the junction kept 2 bases outside the gene matches. There are 15 residues in the CDR3. From germline, CDR1 is SGHTA and CDR2 FQGNSA. The CDR3 DNA sequence: TGTGCCAGCAGCTTGACAGGGCCCTCTGGAAACACCATATATTTT. Translated: CASSLTGPSGNTIYF.

The chain is built from TRBV5-5 and TRBJ1-1, with D perhaps matching TRBD1 (5 bases). The CDR3 totals 12 residues. Germline loops: CDR1 SGHKS, CDR2 YYEKEE (reference sequence). Deletions cut 4 bases from V and 6 bases from J, with 10 bases between. The CDR3 DNA follows: TGTGCCAGCAGCGGCACAGGTTCTGAAGCTTTCTTT. Translating it yields CASSGTGSEAFF. The entire variable domain, with the rest obtained from reference TRBV5-5 and TRBJ1-1, is as follows: DAGVTQSPTHLIKTRGQQVTLRCSPISGHKSVSWYQQVLGQGPQFIFQYYEKEERGRGNFPDRFSARQFPNYSSELNVNALLLGDSALYLCASSGTGSEAFFGQGTRLTVV.

V usage is TRBV6-1 and J usage is TRBJ2-2; TRBD2 might be the D (5 bases). Trimming removed 6 bases at V and 5 bases at J, with 13 bases between. The CDR3 sequence is 14 residues long. The germline gives CDR1 MNHNS, CDR2 SASEGT. CDR3 DNA sequence: TGTGCCAGCAGAAGAGAGGGTAAAACCGGGGAGCTGTTTTTT. The encoded protein is CASRREGKTGELFF.